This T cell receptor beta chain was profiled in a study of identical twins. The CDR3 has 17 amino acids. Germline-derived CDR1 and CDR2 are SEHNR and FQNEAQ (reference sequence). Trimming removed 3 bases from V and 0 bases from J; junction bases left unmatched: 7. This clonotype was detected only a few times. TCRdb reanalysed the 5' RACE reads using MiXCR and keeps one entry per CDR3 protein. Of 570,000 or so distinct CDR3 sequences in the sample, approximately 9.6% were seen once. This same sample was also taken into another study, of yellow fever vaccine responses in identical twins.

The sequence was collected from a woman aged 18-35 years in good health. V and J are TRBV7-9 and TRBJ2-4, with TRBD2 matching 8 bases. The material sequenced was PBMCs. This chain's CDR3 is CASSFPVAGLAKNIQYF. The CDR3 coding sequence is TGTGCCAGCAGCTTTCCGGTAGCGGGGTTAGCCAAAAACATTCAGTACTTC.